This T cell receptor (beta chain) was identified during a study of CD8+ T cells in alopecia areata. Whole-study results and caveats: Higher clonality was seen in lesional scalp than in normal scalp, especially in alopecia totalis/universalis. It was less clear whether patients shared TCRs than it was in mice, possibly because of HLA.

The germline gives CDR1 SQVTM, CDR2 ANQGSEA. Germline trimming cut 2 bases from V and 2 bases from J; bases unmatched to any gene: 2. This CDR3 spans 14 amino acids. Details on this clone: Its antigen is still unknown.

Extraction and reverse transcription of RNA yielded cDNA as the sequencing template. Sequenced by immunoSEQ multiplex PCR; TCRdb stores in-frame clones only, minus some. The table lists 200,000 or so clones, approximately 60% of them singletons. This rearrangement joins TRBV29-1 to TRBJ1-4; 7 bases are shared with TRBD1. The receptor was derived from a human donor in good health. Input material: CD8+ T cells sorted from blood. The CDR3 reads CSVEFRGTNEKLFF. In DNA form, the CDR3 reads TGCAGCGTTGAATTCAGGGGGACTAATGAAAAACTGTTTTTT.